The clone carrying this TCR beta chain was counted many times. These data belong to a study of blood T cells in healthy people across ages. Primers used in a second PCR of roughly 7 to 12 cycles were a sample-barcoded 5' primer and a J-beta primer mix. Per-sample output comprised a minimum of 2.5 million paired-end reads containing CDR3. One entry per CDR3 protein results from TCRdb running MiXCR on the 5' RACE reads. The table has some 780,000 distinct CDR3 sequences, approximately 53% seen once. Ranging in age from about 6 to 95, the donors were healthy Caucasian individuals from Russia. The sample, roughly 9.1 milliliters of peripheral blood, was drawn from each donor. V was clipped by 6 bases and J by 2 bases; unmatched bases: 8. Germline CDR1 MDHEN, CDR2 SYDVKM. This CDR3 has 15 amino acids.

The chain recombines TRBV28 with TRBJ2-5; TRBD1 aligns across 8 bases. The TCR sequence derives from a man in his forties in good health. The sequenced sample consisted of blood. The CDR3 DNA is TGTGCCAGCAGGTCTGGACAGGGAGCGCAAGAGACCCAGTACTTC. As protein: CASRSGQGAQETQYF.